The 19 T cell receptor beta chains listed next were all sequenced from one sample in a study of cytomegalovirus exposure and HLA in healthy donors. The PCR had 60 Vbeta and 13 Jbeta primers. Profiled with immunoSEQ multiplex PCR; TCRdb holds only in-frame clones, not every one. Of around 140,000 clones detected, 70% to 75% appear once; the ten largest clones hold roughly 7%. Sequencing was carried out using PBMCs. The receptors stem from a male donor in good health and CMV-seronegative.

This chain links TRBV5-1 with TRBJ2-1, with 10 bases identical to TRBD2. The trim removed 0 bases at V and 7 bases at J, leaving 4 bases unmatched. The CDR3 is 15 amino acids. Germline CDR1 and CDR2: SGHRS and YFSETQ. In DNA, the CDR3 is TGCGCCAGCAGCTTGGGTCTAGCGGGGGTAAATGAGCAGTTCTTC. The encoded protein is CASSLGLAGVNEQFF.

The V gene is TRBV2, the J gene TRBJ2-5; 10 positions match TRBD2. V lost 6 bases to trimming and J lost 2 bases; unmatched junction nucleotides: 9. This CDR3 has 16 residues. Germline loops: CDR1 SNHLY, CDR2 FYNNEI. In DNA, the CDR3 is TGTGCCAGCAGGGTTGGTAGCGGGGGGCTTCAAGAGACCCAGTACTTC. Amino acids: CASRVGSGGLQETQYF.

V and J are TRBV28 and TRBJ1-1, with D unresolved. The V gene's germline CDR1 is MDHEN and CDR2 SYDVKM. V shed 5 bases and J shed 4 bases, with 17 bases lying between them. This CDR3 contains 15 residues. The CDR3 loop reads CASSPRTGVVTEAFF. In DNA, the CDR3 is TGTGCCAGCAGTCCGCGGACGGGAGTGGTCACTGAAGCTTTCTTT. The variable domain in full, with the rest retrieved from reference TRBV28 and TRBJ1-1, is DVKVTQSSRYLVKRTGEKVFLECVQDMDHENMFWYRQDPGLGLRLIYFSYDVKMKEKGDIPEGYSVSREKKERFSLILESASTNQTSMYLCASSPRTGVVTEAFFGQGTRLTVV.

The chain recombines TRBV9 with TRBJ2-7, with 7 bases that match TRBD2. The J segment lost 2 bases and the V segment lost 4 bases, leaving 6 bases of the junction unmatched. In germline, CDR1 is SGDLS, CDR2 YYNGEE. The CDR3 is 14 residues long. The CDR3 sequence is CASSFSGLPYEQYF. CDR3 nucleotides: TGTGCCAGCAGCTTTAGCGGGCTCCCCTACGAGCAGTACTTC.

The CDR3 sequence: CASSQDAGLGFEKGRGDTQYF. In DNA form, the CDR3 reads TGTGCCAGCAGCCAAGACGCGGGACTAGGATTTGAAAAGGGGAGAGGGGATACGCAGTATTTT. V and J are TRBV4-2 and TRBJ2-3; 8 bases agree with TRBD2. CDR3 length equals 21 residues. Germline loops: CDR1 LGHNA, CDR2 YNFKEQ. V was clipped by 0 bases and J by 6 bases; unmatched bases: 23.

V gene TRBV13 combines with J gene TRBJ2-3, with 13 bases lining up with TRBD2. Trimming at V came to 5 bases and at J to 4 bases, leaving 9 bases not matched to a gene. In germline, CDR1 is PRHDT, CDR2 FYEKMQ (reference sequence). The CDR3 extends over 17 amino acids. CDR3 coding DNA: TGTGCCAGCAGCATATGGACTAGCGGGGGTAAGGCAGATACGCAGTATTTT. This encodes CASSIWTSGGKADTQYF.

The genes are TRBV4-1 and TRBJ2-7; TRBD2 matches 8 bases. The germline V gene has CDR1 MGHRA and CDR2 YSYEKL. J gave up 7 bases and V 3 bases, and 5 bases lay outside the gene matches. The CDR3 loop spans 13 amino acids. In DNA, the CDR3 is TGCGCCAGCAGCCAGACACAGCGGGGGGAGCAGTACTTC. This sequence encodes CASSQTQRGEQYF.

This chain joins TRBV7-2 and TRBJ2-5; 7 bases are a match to TRBD1. J gave up 5 bases and V 1 base, and 7 bases lay outside the gene matches. The CDR3 is 15 residues long. Germline assignment: CDR1 SGHTA and CDR2 FQGNSA. This CDR3 reads CASSLVRGQEETQYF. CDR3 coding DNA: TGTGCCAGCAGCTTAGTGAGGGGGCAGGAGGAGACCCAGTACTTC.

This chain's CDR3 is CASSSGQVIGQPQHF. The CDR3 DNA follows: TGTGCCAGCAGCTCTGGACAGGTTATCGGTCAGCCCCAGCATTTT. This chain uses TRBV13 with TRBJ1-5; 7 positions match TRBD1. CDR1 and CDR2 (germline): PRHDT, FYEKMQ (reference sequence). With V trimmed by 4 bases and J by 6 bases, 9 bases remained unmatched. This CDR3 has 15 residues.

V and J are TRBV13 and TRBJ1-1; no clear D. The CDR3 is made up of 17 amino acids. Germline CDR1 PRHDT, CDR2 FYEKMQ (reference sequence). Between the trimmed V and J ends, which lost 7 bases and 0 bases, there was a span of 21 bases. The CDR3 bases are TGTGCCAGCAAGCCGGTTTGGCAGGCCCCTATGAACACTGAAGCTTTCTTT. Residues: CASKPVWQAPMNTEAFF.

A remark on this clone: The sample carries other DNA sequences with the same CDR3. The chain is built from TRBV5-6 and TRBJ1-2, with D unresolved. This CDR3 spans 13 amino acids. CDR1 is SGHDT and CDR2 is YYEEEE in the germline V gene. V lost 0 bases and J 8 bases, leaving 11 bases between the germline ends. The CDR3 region has the DNA TGTGCCAGCAGCTTGGCGGGCGGGTACGGCTACACCTTC. Translated: CASSLAGGYGYTF.

The chain employs TRBV30 and TRBJ2-5; 10 positions match TRBD2. The CDR3 is 15 amino acids. Germline CDR1 is GTSNPN and CDR2 is SVGIG (reference sequence). The J segment lost 11 bases and the V segment lost 5 bases, leaving 17 bases of the junction unmatched. In nucleotides, the CDR3 is TGTGCCTGGGGGCTAGCGGGGGCCCGGGCCTGGGAGCAGTACTTC. As protein: CAWGLAGARAWEQYF.

V is TRBV6-5 and J is TRBJ2-7; 10 bases line up with TRBD1. V lost 4 bases and J lost 3; bases outside the gene matches: 3. CDR3 length: 14 amino acids. CDR1 MNHEY and CDR2 SVGAGI come from the germline V gene. The CDR3 sequence is CASSSGTGVYEQYF. In nucleotides, the CDR3 is TGTGCCAGCAGTTCCGGGACAGGGGTCTACGAGCAGTACTTC.

This chain links TRBV19 with TRBJ1-5; D is undetermined. The V and J ends lost 5 bases and 1 base respectively, with 6 bases between them. The CDR3 contains 13 residues. Germline CDR1 reads LNHDA; CDR2 reads SQIVND (reference sequence). CDR3 DNA sequence: TGTGCCAGTAGTCTTACAAGCAATCAGCCCCAGCATTTT. It translates to CASSLTSNQPQHF.

This clone occurred a few times. The chain uses TRBV18 and TRBJ2-1, with 10 bases identical to TRBD2. This CDR3 is built from 15 residues. V lost 3 bases, J lost 7 bases, and 6 bases stayed unmatched. Germline CDR1 and CDR2: KGHSH and LQKENI. CDR3 amino acids: CASSPLAGVGNEQFF. DNA of the CDR3: TGTGCCAGCTCACCCCTAGCGGGAGTGGGGAATGAGCAGTTCTTC.

This clone showed up just once. This chain connects TRBV7-2 to TRBJ2-1, with unresolved D. V was shortened by 4 bases and J by 6 bases, with 10 bases between the two germline ends. The CDR3 is 13 residues long. Germline V gene data show CDR1 as SGHTA and CDR2 as FQGNSA. The CDR3 sequence: CASSSPRSNEQFF. CDR3 coding DNA: TGTGCCAGCAGCTCCCCCCGGAGCAATGAGCAGTTCTTC.

The J gene is TRBJ2-7, the V gene TRBV29-1; 7 positions agree with TRBD2. There are 13 residues in the CDR3. Trimming took 4 bases from V and 3 from J; bases not matched to a gene: 6. CDR1 is SQVTM, CDR2 ANQGSEA, per germline. The CDR3 DNA reads TGCAGCGTTGGGGGGGGAGGGCTCTACGAGCAGTACTTC. This translates into CSVGGGGLYEQYF.

The V call is TRBV5-4, the J call TRBJ2-3; possible D gene TRBD2, 5 bases. The CDR3 consists of 15 residues. The germline gives CDR1 SGHNT, CDR2 YYREEE (reference sequence). V lost 2 bases to trimming and J lost 2 bases, with 12 bases between them. The CDR3 protein is CASSLPSLYTDTQYF. The DNA of the CDR3 is TGTGCCAGCAGCTTACCTAGCCTATACACAGATACGCAGTATTTT. Combining the CDR3 with reference TRBV5-4 and TRBJ2-3 gives the whole variable domain ETGVTQSPTHLIKTRGQQVTLRCSSQSGHNTVSWYQQALGQGPQFIFQYYREEENGRGNFPPRFSGLQFPNYSSELNVNALELDDSALYLCASSLPSLYTDTQYFGPGTRLTVL.

J is TRBJ2-5 and V is TRBV9; the D gene is possibly TRBD2 (7 bases). The end of the DNA fits TRBJ2-7 better, so the J call may be wrong. CDR3 length equals 15 residues. Per the germline V gene, CDR1 is SGDLS and CDR2 is YYNGEE. CDR3 DNA: TGTGCCAGCAGCGAGGGGGGGGAGCCTTCCTACGAGCAGTACTTC. Protein sequence: CASSEGGEPSYEQYF.